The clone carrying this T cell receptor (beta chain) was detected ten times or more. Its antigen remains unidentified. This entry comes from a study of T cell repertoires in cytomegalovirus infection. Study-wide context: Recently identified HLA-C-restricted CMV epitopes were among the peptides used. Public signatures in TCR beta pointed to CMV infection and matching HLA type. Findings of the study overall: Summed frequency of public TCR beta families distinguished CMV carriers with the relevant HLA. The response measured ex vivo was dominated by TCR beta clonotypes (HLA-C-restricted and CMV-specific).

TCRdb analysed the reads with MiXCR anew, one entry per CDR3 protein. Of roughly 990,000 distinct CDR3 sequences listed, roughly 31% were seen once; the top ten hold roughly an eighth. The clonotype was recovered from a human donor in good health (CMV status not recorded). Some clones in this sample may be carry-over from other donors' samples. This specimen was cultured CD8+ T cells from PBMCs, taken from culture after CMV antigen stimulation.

The CDR3 DNA sequence: TGTGCCAGCAGCCACAGGGGCGCGGGGAATGAGCAGTTCTTC. This translates into CASSHRGAGNEQFF. The chain links TRBV5-4 to TRBJ2-1, with D maybe TRBD1 (7 bases). CDR1 and CDR2 (germline): SGHNT, YYREEE (reference sequence). CDR3 length equals 14 residues. Trimming left V 4 bases short and J 7 bases short, with 15 bases between.